Listed below are T cell receptor beta chains from one sample, sequenced in a study of CD8+ T cells in alopecia areata. Libraries were prepared by immunoSEQ multiplex PCR; TCRdb keeps only in-frame clonotypes and omits some of them. This sample has hundreds of thousands of clones; roughly two thirds occur once, and the top ten carry 0.95% to 1.5%. This material consisted of CD4+ T cells sorted from blood, taken at week 0. The receptors stem from a human donor with alopecia areata. CDR3s include the opening cysteine and the closing phenylalanine or tryptophan. A D gene is named only where the DNA matches it firmly. Size values are once, few and many counts, or a class for expanded clones, and some rows have none.

clone_size	d_call	v_call	j_call	cdr3_aa	cdr3_nt
.	.	TRBV5-1	TRBJ1-1	CASRPGGQKRNTEAFF	TGCGCCAGCAGGCCCGGGGGCCAAAAGCGGAACACTGAAGCTTTCTTT
few	TRBD2	TRBV10-3	TRBJ2-1	CAISEDGGAVDEQFF	TGTGCCATCAGTGAAGACGGGGGGGCTGTCGATGAGCAGTTCTTC
.	.	TRBV4-1	TRBJ1-2	CASSQEGVGVDGYTF	TGCGCCAGCAGCCAAGAAGGGGTTGGGGTAGATGGCTACACCTTC
.	.	TRBV4-3	TRBJ2-7	CASSQATSADSYEQYF	TGCGCCAGCAGCCAGGCCACTAGTGCCGACTCCTACGAGCAGTACTTC
.	.	TRBV2	TRBJ2-5	CASKEGETQYF	TGTGCCAGCAAGGAGGGAGAGACCCAGTACTTC
.	TRBD1	TRBV6-1	TRBJ2-2	CASSTRQGGELFF	TGTGCCAGCAGTACCCGACAGGGCGGGGAGCTGTTTTTT
.	TRBD2	TRBV11-2	TRBJ2-1	CASSLVVWTSGLNEQFF	TGTGCCAGCAGCTTAGTTGTTTGGACTAGCGGGCTCAATGAGCAGTTCTTC
.	.	TRBV30	TRBJ2-2	CAWSAVGRRTGELFF	TGTGCCTGGAGTGCCGTGGGACGGCGTACCGGGGAGCTGTTTTTT
.	.	TRBV6-5	TRBJ1-1	CASSYPGLAGTTEAFF	TGTGCCAGCAGTTATCCCGGGCTCGCGGGGACGACTGAAGCTTTCTTT
.	.	TRBV2	TRBJ2-7	CASFQSYEQYF	TGTGCCAGCTTCCAGTCCTACGAGCAGTACTTC